This is a list of T cell receptor beta chains from one sample in a study of shared clonotypes between healthy human individuals. Assay: immunoSEQ multiplex PCR; the TCRdb copy retains only in-frame clones and omits some. The table has some 2 million clones, roughly 94% seen once. Sequencing input: naive CD8+ T cells sorted from blood. The source is a man aged 18-30 years in good health. Each CDR3 is given with its conserved first and last residue. D genes are given only for firm matches. A row's size may be missing; if present it is once, few, many or a size class.

j_call d_call cdr3_length v_call clone_size cdr3_aa cdr3_nt
TRBJ2-3 TRBD2 16 TRBV5-6 NA CASSLALAGATDTQYF TGTGCCAGCAGCTTGGCACTAGCGGGAGCCACAGATACGCAGTATTTT
TRBJ2-7 NA 14 TRBV4-3 NA CASSQDFGAYEQYF TGCGCCAGCAGCCAAGATTTCGGGGCCTACGAGCAGTACTTC
TRBJ1-2 NA 14 TRBV28 NA CASSLQGHYYGYTF TGTGCCAGCAGTTTACAGGGACATTACTATGGCTACACCTTC
TRBJ1-5 TRBD1 15 TRBV27 NA CASSFNRGIHQPQHF TGTGCCAGCAGTTTCAACAGGGGTATCCATCAGCCCCAGCATTTT
TRBJ2-7 NA 14 TRBV2 few CASSEFQYSYEQYF TGTGCCAGCAGTGAATTCCAGTACTCCTACGAGCAGTACTTC
TRBJ1-1 NA 13 TRBV9 NA CASSPPGGTEAFF TGTGCCAGCAGCCCACCGGGCGGCACTGAAGCTTTCTTT
TRBJ1-6 TRBD1 12 TRBV7-9 few CASSFTGGSPHF TGTGCCAGCAGTTTTACAGGGGGCTCGCCCCACTTT
TRBJ2-6 TRBD1 19 TRBV2 NA CASSEEVGQGLTGANVLTF TGTGCCAGCAGTGAAGAAGTGGGACAGGGGCTAACGGGGGCCAACGTCCTGACTTTC
TRBJ2-7 TRBD2 15 TRBV18 NA CASSLTSGRAKEQYF TGTGCCAGCTCACTGACTAGCGGGAGGGCGAAGGAGCAGTACTTC
TRBJ2-7 NA 13 TRBV6-1 NA CASSENGPYEQYF TGTGCCAGCAGTGAAAACGGTCCCTACGAGCAGTACTTC
TRBJ1-1 NA 16 TRBV4-1 few CASSQEGRGRTTEAFF TGCGCCAGCAGCCAGGAAGGCCGGGGCCGAACCACTGAAGCTTTCTTT
TRBJ2-5 TRBD2 14 TRBV7-9 NA CASSTGRAAETQYF TGTGCCAGCAGCACCGGGAGGGCCGCAGAGACCCAGTACTTC
TRBJ2-7 TRBD1 12 TRBV27 NA CATGQGDYEQYF TGTGCCACGGGACAGGGGGACTACGAGCAGTACTTC
TRBJ2-7 TRBD2 16 TRBV27 NA CASSSLAGASFYEQYF TGTGCCAGCAGTTCGCTAGCGGGAGCCTCCTTCTACGAGCAGTACTTC
TRBJ2-7 TRBD1 15 TRBV18 NA CASSRPGQGYYEQYF TGTGCCAGCTCACGACCGGGACAGGGGTACTACGAGCAGTACTTC
TRBJ2-7 NA 18 TRBV6-1 NA CASSEVGGPTEVPYEQYF TGTGCCAGCAGTGAAGTGGGGGGCCCGACGGAGGTACCCTACGAGCAGTACTTC
TRBJ2-2 NA 11 TRBV7-6 NA CASSYTGELFF TGTGCCAGCAGCTACACCGGGGAGCTGTTTTTT
TRBJ2-1 TRBD2 17 TRBV11-2 NA CASNPGRGSSSYNEQFF TGTGCCAGCAACCCCGGGCGGGGGTCGAGCTCCTACAATGAGCAGTTCTTC
TRBJ1-5 NA 12 TRBV2 NA CASSYPTEPQHF TGTGCCAGCAGCTACCCGACGGAGCCCCAGCATTTT
TRBJ2-7 NA 13 TRBV6-5 NA CASSGLRTYEQYF TGTGCCAGCAGTGGGTTAAGGACCTACGAGCAGTACTTC
TRBJ2-7 NA 13 TRBV10-2 NA CASSTTVTYEQYF TGCGCCAGCAGTACGACAGTCACCTACGAGCAGTACTTC
TRBJ2-3 TRBD2 15 TRBV6-1 once CANWSSGRALDTQYF TGTGCCAACTGGTCCAGCGGGAGGGCCTTAGATACGCAGTATTTT
TRBJ1-2 NA 16 TRBV7-9 NA CASSYTISTGYDGYTF TGTGCCAGCAGCTATACCATTTCTACAGGGTATGATGGCTACACCTTC
TRBJ2-7 TRBD1 15 TRBV7-8 NA CASSLTGGAAYEQYF TGTGCCAGCAGCTTAACAGGGGGCGCAGCCTACGAGCAGTACTTC
TRBJ1-6 TRBD1 14 TRBV28 NA CASSETGTGTPLHF TGTGCCAGCAGTGAGACAGGGACGGGGACACCCCTCCACTTT
TRBJ1-5 NA 15 TRBV19 NA CASSIGVYSNQPQHF TGTGCCAGTAGTATCGGAGTTTATAGCAATCAGCCCCAGCATTTT
TRBJ2-7 TRBD1 14 TRBV7-6 NA CASSSAGTGYEQYF TGTGCCAGCAGCTCCGCCGGGACAGGGTACGAGCAGTACTTC
TRBJ2-7 TRBD2 17 TRBV4-3 NA CASSQETPAGEGYEQYF TGCGCCAGCAGCCAAGAAACCCCTGCGGGAGAGGGCTACGAGCAGTACTTC
TRBJ1-1 NA 16 TRBV9 NA CASSVDRGPSNTEAFF TGTGCCAGCAGCGTAGATCGGGGACCGTCGAACACTGAAGCTTTCTTT
TRBJ1-2 TRBD1 13 TRBV29-1 NA CSVPRDRGHGYTF TGCAGCGTTCCCCGGGACAGGGGGCATGGCTACACCTTC
TRBJ2-7 TRBD1 14 TRBV27 NA CASSFTGGSYEQYF TGTGCCAGCAGTTTTACAGGGGGCAGCTACGAGCAGTACTTC
TRBJ1-2 NA 15 TRBV6-1 NA CASSERGGSYYGYTF TGTGCCAGCAGTGAAAGGGGCGGATCCTACTATGGCTACACCTTC
TRBJ1-1 TRBD1 13 TRBV30 NA CAWGTGTDTEAFF TGTGCCTGGGGGACAGGGACGGACACTGAAGCTTTCTTT
TRBJ2-7 TRBD2 16 TRBV5-1 NA CASSLVPGGTLYEQYF TGCGCCAGCAGCTTGGTCCCGGGGGGAACCCTTTACGAGCAGTACTTC
TRBJ1-1 NA 15 TRBV4-1 NA CASSQDLGDYTEAFF TGCGCCAGCAGCCAAGATCTTGGGGATTACACTGAAGCTTTCTTT
TRBJ2-7 NA 14 TRBV27 NA CASSYIGPDYEQYF TGTGCCAGCAGTTACATAGGGCCGGACTACGAGCAGTACTTC
TRBJ1-1 NA 16 TRBV7-8 NA CASSPTTGALNTEAFF TGTGCCAGCAGCCCTACTACAGGAGCACTGAACACTGAAGCTTTCTTT
TRBJ2-7 NA 15 TRBV6-1 once CASSGGRVTFYEQYF TGTGCCAGCAGCGGGGGCCGGGTCACATTCTACGAGCAGTACTTC
TRBJ1-1 NA 13 TRBV7-3 NA CASSPDPNTEAFF TGTGCCAGCAGCCCCGACCCCAACACTGAAGCTTTCTTT
TRBJ2-7 TRBD1 15 TRBV29-1 NA CSVEDGTGGVYEQYF TGCAGCGTTGAAGATGGAACAGGGGGCGTTTACGAGCAGTACTTC
TRBJ1-4 NA 10 TRBV2 NA CASRLGKLFF TGTGCCAGCAGATTGGGAAAACTGTTTTTT